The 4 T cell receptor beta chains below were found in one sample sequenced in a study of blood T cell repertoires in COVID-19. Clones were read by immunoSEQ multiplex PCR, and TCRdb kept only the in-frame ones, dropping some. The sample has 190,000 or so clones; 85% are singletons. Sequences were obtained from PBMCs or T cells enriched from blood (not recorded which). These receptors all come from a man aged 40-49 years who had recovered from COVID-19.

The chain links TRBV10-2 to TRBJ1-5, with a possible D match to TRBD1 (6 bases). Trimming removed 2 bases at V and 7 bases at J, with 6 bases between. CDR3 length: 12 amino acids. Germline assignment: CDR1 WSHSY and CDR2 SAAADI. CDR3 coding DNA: TGCGCCAGCAGTGAGGGGGGCCAGCCCCAGCATTTT. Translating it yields CASSEGGQPQHF.

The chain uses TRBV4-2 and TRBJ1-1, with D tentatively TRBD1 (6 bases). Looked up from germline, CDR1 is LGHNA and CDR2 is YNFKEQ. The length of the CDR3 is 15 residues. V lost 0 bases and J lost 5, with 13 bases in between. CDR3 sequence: CASSQDPGGGTEAFF. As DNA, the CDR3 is TGTGCCAGCAGCCAAGATCCGGGAGGGGGAACTGAAGCTTTCTTT.

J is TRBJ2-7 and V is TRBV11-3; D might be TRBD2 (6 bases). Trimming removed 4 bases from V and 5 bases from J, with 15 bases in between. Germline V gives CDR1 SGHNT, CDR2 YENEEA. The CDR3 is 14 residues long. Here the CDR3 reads CASSSYLRGHEQYF. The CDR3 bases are TGTGCCAGCAGCTCCTACCTGCGGGGCCACGAGCAGTACTTC.

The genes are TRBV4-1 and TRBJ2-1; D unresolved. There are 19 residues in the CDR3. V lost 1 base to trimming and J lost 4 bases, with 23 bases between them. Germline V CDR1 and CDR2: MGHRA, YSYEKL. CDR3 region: CASSQVGVLRLLEYNEQFF. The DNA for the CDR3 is TGCGCCAGCAGCCAAGTGGGTGTTTTGCGACTCCTGGAGTACAATGAGCAGTTCTTC.